This T cell receptor (beta chain) originates from a study of blood T cell repertoires in COVID-19. The assay was immunoSEQ multiplex PCR, and TCRdb's table has in-frame clones only and misses some. The sample includes 95,000 to 150,000 clones, roughly 89% seen only once; the top ten take about 4.5%. The trim removed 1 base at V and 9 bases at J, leaving 9 bases unmatched. CDR3 length equals 16 residues. From germline, CDR1 is LNHDA and CDR2 SQIVND (reference sequence). Sequenced input: peripheral blood. The clonotype was recovered from a man in his forties or fifties with acute or convalescent COVID-19. This rearrangement joins TRBV19 to TRBJ1-6, with 7 bases lining up with TRBD1. This chain's CDR3 is CASSIGRAGGTSPLHF. The CDR3 nucleotides read TGTGCCAGTAGTATAGGCCGCGCAGGGGGGACTTCACCCCTCCACTTT.